Listed below are T cell receptor beta chains from one sample, sequenced in a study of CD8+CD57+ T cells in acquired aplastic anemia. From the reads, TCRdb called clonotypes with MiXCR, one entry per CDR3 protein. The top ten hold 2.5% of the sample, which has about 130,000 distinct CDR3 sequences, about half seen once. The material sequenced was sorted CD4+, CD8+, or CD8+CD57+ T cells (not recorded which) from PBMCs. These receptors came from a human donor in good health, serving as a control. Each CDR3 is given with its conserved first and last residue. D genes are given only for firm matches. Clone size is not always given. Where it is, it says once, few, many or a class for expanded clones.

v_call: TRBV19
d_call: TRBD1
j_call: TRBJ1-2
cdr3_length: 12
clone_size: -
cdr3_aa: CASSITGVGYTF
cdr3_nt: TGTGCCAGTAGTATTACAGGGGTCGGCTACACCTTC

v_call: TRBV19
d_call: -
j_call: TRBJ2-5
cdr3_length: 14
clone_size: -
cdr3_aa: CASSVVGLEETQYF
cdr3_nt: TGTGCCAGTAGTGTTGTCGGGCTTGAGGAGACCCAGTACTTC

v_call: TRBV20-1
d_call: -
j_call: TRBJ2-3
cdr3_length: 11
clone_size: once
cdr3_aa: CSVSAADTQYF
cdr3_nt: TGCAGTGTTTCGGCAGCAGATACGCAGTATTTT

v_call: TRBV15
d_call: TRBD2
j_call: TRBJ2-3
cdr3_length: 16
clone_size: -
cdr3_aa: CATSRGLAGLSDTQYF
cdr3_nt: TGTGCCACCAGCAGGGGACTAGCGGGTCTCTCAGATACGCAGTATTTT

v_call: TRBV10-2
d_call: TRBD1
j_call: TRBJ1-2
cdr3_length: 14
clone_size: few
cdr3_aa: CASMGHGQGTSYTF
cdr3_nt: TGCGCCAGTATGGGCCATGGACAGGGGACGAGCTACACCTTC

v_call: TRBV25-1
d_call: TRBD2
j_call: TRBJ2-5
cdr3_length: 17
clone_size: -
cdr3_aa: CASSSLGLAGQQETQYF
cdr3_nt: TGTGCCAGCAGTTCCCTGGGACTAGCGGGACAACAAGAGACCCAGTACTTC

v_call: TRBV12-3/TRBV12-4
d_call: TRBD2
j_call: TRBJ2-7
cdr3_length: 13
clone_size: many
cdr3_aa: CASTPGGQYEQYF
cdr3_nt: TGTGCCAGCACCCCGGGAGGCCAATACGAGCAGTACTTC

v_call: TRBV10-3
d_call: TRBD1
j_call: TRBJ2-7
cdr3_length: 16
clone_size: few
cdr3_aa: CAISDPTGSRPYEQYF
cdr3_nt: TGTGCCATCAGTGATCCGACAGGGAGCAGACCCTACGAGCAGTACTTC

v_call: TRBV7-2
d_call: -
j_call: TRBJ1-2
cdr3_length: 13
clone_size: -
cdr3_aa: CASSLPTQNGYTF
cdr3_nt: TGTGCCAGCAGCCTACCCACCCAGAATGGCTACACCTTC

v_call: TRBV7-2
d_call: -
j_call: TRBJ1-3
cdr3_length: 16
clone_size: few
cdr3_aa: CASRAPGHSSGNTIYF
cdr3_nt: TGTGCCAGCAGGGCTCCGGGACACAGCTCTGGAAACACCATATATTTT